This is a list of T cell receptor beta chains from one sample in a study of cytomegalovirus exposure and HLA in healthy donors. Sequencing was performed with immunoSEQ multiplex PCR; in TCRdb, only in-frame clones are kept and a portion is missing. Altogether just under 95,000 clones are present, over 75% being singletons, with the ten largest covering 0.95% to 1.5%. The material sequenced was PBMCs. The receptors shown here come from a girl aged 2-15 years in good health and CMV-seropositive. CDR3s include the opening cysteine and the closing phenylalanine or tryptophan. The order of the fields is CDR3 length, V gene, clone size, J gene, D gene, CDR3 protein, CDR3 DNA. A D gene is named only where the DNA matches it firmly. The listing skips clone size in some rows; elsewhere it reads once, few, many or a size class.

>12|TRBV27|once|TRBJ2-1|.
CASGDLYNEQFF
TGTGCCAGCGGGGACTTGTACAATGAGCAGTTCTTC
>13|TRBV6-5|.|TRBJ1-2|TRBD1
CASSQGANYGYTF
TGTGCCAGCAGCCAGGGGGCGAACTATGGCTACACCTTC
>16|TRBV27|once|TRBJ2-3|TRBD2
CASRGLAGSKADTQYF
TGTGCCAGCAGGGGACTAGCGGGTTCAAAGGCAGATACGCAGTATTTT
>11|TRBV5-1|.|TRBJ1-2|TRBD1
CASSSQGGYTF
TGCGCCAGCAGCTCACAGGGGGGCTACACCTTC
>10|TRBV2|.|TRBJ1-1|.
CAGRGTEAFF
TGTGCCGGCCGGGGCACTGAAGCTTTCTTT
>13|TRBV11-2|.|TRBJ2-7|.
CASSFGAHYEQYF
TGTGCCAGCAGCTTTGGGGCCCACTACGAGCAGTACTTC
>14|TRBV2|.|TRBJ1-5|.
CASCSQGQDQPQHF
TGTGCCAGTTGCTCCCAGGGGCAGGATCAGCCCCAGCATTTT
>14|TRBV7-9|.|TRBJ2-1|TRBD1
CASRTRDRGGEQFF
TGTGCCAGCAGAACTCGGGACAGGGGTGGTGAGCAGTTCTTC
>16|TRBV5-1|.|TRBJ2-3|TRBD2
CASSSTSGRVADTQYF
TGCGCCAGCAGCTCGACTAGCGGGAGGGTGGCAGATACGCAGTATTTT
>12|TRBV6-5|.|TRBJ1-1|TRBD1
CASRTGDTEAFF
TGTGCCAGCCGTACAGGGGACACTGAAGCTTTCTTT
>13|TRBV18|.|TRBJ1-5|.
CASSKGLDQPQHF
TGTGCCAGCTCCAAGGGGTTAGATCAGCCCCAGCATTTT
>17|TRBV14|.|TRBJ2-7|TRBD2
CASSPRTAGVYPEKQYF
TGTGCCAGCAGCCCCCGCACCGCGGGAGTGTACCCTGAGAAGCAGTACTTC
>13|TRBV29-1|.|TRBJ2-1|.
CSGAATNYNEQFF
TGCAGCGGTGCCGCGACTAACTACAATGAGCAGTTCTTC
>15|TRBV9|.|TRBJ2-5|TRBD2
CASSVLAGVGETQYF
TGTGCCAGCAGCGTACTAGCGGGAGTGGGAGAGACCCAGTACTTC
>14|TRBV30|.|TRBJ2-3|TRBD2
CAWATSGRENTQYF
TGTGCCTGGGCGACTAGCGGGAGAGAGAATACGCAGTATTTT
>13|TRBV6-1|.|TRBJ2-7|.
CASIWTDSYEQYF
TGTGCCAGCATTTGGACAGACTCCTACGAGCAGTACTTC
>13|TRBV29-1|.|TRBJ2-7|TRBD2
CSVDVAGGNEQYF
TGCAGCGTTGACGTAGCGGGAGGGAACGAGCAGTACTTC
>13|TRBV14|.|TRBJ2-5|.
CASSAQGRGTQYF
TGTGCCAGCAGCGCCCAGGGGAGGGGGACCCAGTACTTC
>13|TRBV29-1|.|TRBJ2-7|TRBD1
CSVEGQGGYEQYF
TGCAGCGTTGAGGGACAGGGCGGTTACGAGCAGTACTTC
>17|TRBV28|.|TRBJ1-2|TRBD1
CATQFRTGYELNYGYTF
TGTGCCACCCAATTCCGGACAGGGTATGAGCTAAACTATGGCTACACCTTC
>14|TRBV30|.|TRBJ2-6|.
CAWSDSSGANVLTF
TGTGCCTGGAGTGACTCCTCTGGGGCCAACGTCCTGACTTTC
>13|TRBV30|.|TRBJ2-7|TRBD1
CAWRGQPAYEQYF
TGTGCCTGGAGGGGACAGCCAGCCTACGAGCAGTACTTC
>16|TRBV5-1|.|TRBJ1-1|TRBD1
CASSGGTGGSGTEAFF
TGCGCCAGCAGCGGGGGGACAGGGGGATCAGGTACTGAAGCTTTCTTT
>14|TRBV28|.|TRBJ1-5|.
CASSLYSGGQPQHF
TGTGCCAGCAGTTTATATTCGGGGGGACAGCCCCAGCATTTT
>14|TRBV2|.|TRBJ2-4|.
CASSEGVSKNIQYF
TGTGCCAGCAGTGAAGGAGTATCCAAAAACATTCAGTACTTC
>18|TRBV25-1|.|TRBJ1-3|.
CASSEYSARGNSGNTIYF
TGTGCCAGCAGTGAATACTCTGCGAGGGGGAACTCTGGAAACACCATATATTTT
>16|TRBV7-6|.|TRBJ2-7|TRBD1
CASSPQNQGAVSEQYF
TGTGCCAGCAGCCCCCAAAATCAGGGGGCGGTAAGTGAGCAGTACTTC
>13|TRBV30|.|TRBJ2-7|.
CAWSRSGPNEQYF
TGTGCCTGGAGTCGGTCAGGCCCGAACGAGCAGTACTTC
>17|TRBV28|.|TRBJ1-4|.
CASQPFEGVSSDEKLFF
TGTGCCAGCCAACCATTCGAGGGGGTATCATCGGATGAAAAACTGTTTTTT
>15|TRBV5-1|.|TRBJ2-1|TRBD1
CASSLVGQGYNEQFF
TGCGCCAGCAGCTTGGTGGGACAGGGCTACAATGAGCAGTTCTTC
>13|TRBV27|.|TRBJ2-1|.
CASSPGHVNEQFF
TGTGCCAGCAGTCCCGGACATGTCAATGAGCAGTTCTTC
>19|TRBV19|.|TRBJ2-5|TRBD1
CASSIEIRDRGRGEETQYF
TGTGCCAGTAGTATAGAGATCCGGGACAGGGGGCGAGGTGAAGAGACCCAGTACTTC
>17|TRBV4-1|.|TRBJ2-3|.
CASSQVPGVDSTDTQYF
TGCGCCAGCAGCCAAGTCCCCGGGGTGGATAGCACAGATACGCAGTATTTT
>15|TRBV6-4|.|TRBJ1-2|.
CASSGEPGERGGYTF
TGTGCCAGCAGTGGGGAACCGGGAGAACGAGGGGGCTACACCTTC
>15|TRBV5-1|.|TRBJ2-1|TRBD2
CASSLLAGDYNEQFF
TGCGCCAGCAGCTTACTAGCGGGCGACTACAATGAGCAGTTCTTC
>15|TRBV9|.|TRBJ1-2|TRBD1
CASSAGTGGAAGYTF
TGTGCCAGCAGCGCTGGGACAGGGGGCGCGGCTGGCTACACCTTC
>14|TRBV6-5|.|TRBJ1-4|TRBD1
CASRSGQGWEKLFF
TGTGCCAGCCGTTCCGGACAGGGCTGGGAAAAACTGTTTTTT
>14|TRBV9|.|TRBJ2-7|TRBD1
CASSETTGRHEQYF
TGTGCCAGCAGCGAGACGACAGGGCGCCACGAGCAGTACTTC
>16|TRBV6-6|few|TRBJ2-7|TRBD2
CASSMTGTSGRGEQYF
TGTGCCAGCAGTATGACCGGGACTAGCGGGAGAGGCGAGCAGTACTTC